These T cell receptor beta chains were read from a single sample in a study of T cell changes during pregnancy in multiple sclerosis. Produced via immunoSEQ multiplex PCR; TCRdb's table is partial and in-frame only. The sample lists about 100,000 clones, about nine tenths occurring once. Source: peripheral blood, taken in the third trimester of pregnancy. All receptors derive from a female donor in good health, enrolled as a control in a pregnancy study. Each CDR3 is given with its conserved first and last residue. Each record gives: V gene, D gene, clone size, J gene, CDR3 DNA, CDR3 protein. D genes are given only for firm matches. Some rows have no size entry. The others give once, few or many, or a class for an expanded clone.

>TRBV6-5|TRBD1|NA|TRBJ1-6
TGTGCCAGCAGGGAGGGGACAGGGAATAATTCACCCCTCCACTTT
CASREGTGNNSPLHF
>TRBV29-1|TRBD2|NA|TRBJ2-2
TGCAGCGTTGGGGGCGGGGGGGTTAGAACCGGGGAGCTGTTTTTT
CSVGGGGVRTGELFF
>TRBV4-1|NA|NA|TRBJ2-5
TGCGCCAGCAGCCATGGACAGTTGCAAGAGACCCAGTACTTC
CASSHGQLQETQYF
>TRBV4-3|TRBD1|few|TRBJ2-1
TGCGCCAGCAGCCAAGATCCGGGACAGGGATGGAATGAGCAGTTCTTC
CASSQDPGQGWNEQFF
>TRBV30|TRBD2|NA|TRBJ2-7
TGTGCCTGGAGTGATGACCGGGGGGGTCACTACGAGCAGTACTTC
CAWSDDRGGHYEQYF
>TRBV5-6|NA|once|TRBJ1-2
TGTGCCAGCAACAAGCAAGAACTCGCGACGAATCCGTGGACTTATGGCTACACCTTC
CASNKQELATNPWTYGYTF
>TRBV4-1|TRBD1|NA|TRBJ1-5
TGCGCCAGCAGCCCCCGACAGGGGGAGAATCAGCCCCAGCATTTT
CASSPRQGENQPQHF
>TRBV7-8|NA|NA|TRBJ2-5
TGTGCCAGCAGCAACAACTACCCGCAGGAGACCCAGTACTTC
CASSNNYPQETQYF
>TRBV4-3|NA|NA|TRBJ1-2
TGCGCCAGCAGCCAAGATCGGCAGGGGAAATATGGCTACACCTTC
CASSQDRQGKYGYTF
>TRBV7-3|TRBD2|NA|TRBJ2-3
TGTGCCAGCAGCAAAGCTAGCGGGGGGAGCGCAGATACGCAGTATTTT
CASSKASGGSADTQYF
>TRBV30|TRBD1|NA|TRBJ1-2
TGTGCCTGGATCCGGGACAGGTCGACTAACTATGGCTACACCTTC
CAWIRDRSTNYGYTF
>TRBV7-2|NA|NA|TRBJ2-7
TGTGCCAGCAGCCTAGGGGGGGGATACGAGCAGTACTTC
CASSLGGGYEQYF
>TRBV19|NA|few|TRBJ2-3
TGTGCCAGTAGTATAGAGGGCAGACTGAGGGCGAAGGATACGCAGTATTTT
CASSIEGRLRAKDTQYF
>TRBV10-3|NA|NA|TRBJ1-1
TGTGCCATCAGTGACCTAACGGGGGGCGCGGAAGCTTTCTTT
CAISDLTGGAEAFF
>TRBV25-1|TRBD1|NA|TRBJ1-2
TGTGCCAGCAGTGACCTCAAGGGACAGGGGGCCATCCATGGCTACACCTTC
CASSDLKGQGAIHGYTF
>TRBV5-1|TRBD1|few|TRBJ1-1
TGCGCCAGCAGCTTGGGGGACAGGGGGCTCAAGGGGGTGGACACTGAAGCTTTCTTT
CASSLGDRGLKGVDTEAFF
>TRBV6-6|NA|NA|TRBJ1-5
TGTGCCAGCAGCTCCTTCGACAGCCCCAATCAGCCCCAGCATTTT
CASSSFDSPNQPQHF
>TRBV4-2|TRBD2|NA|TRBJ2-1
TGTGCCAGCAGCCAGCGGGACAGCGGGGGGGAGTACAATGAGCAGTTCTTC
CASSQRDSGGEYNEQFF
>TRBV6-5|TRBD1|NA|TRBJ1-5
TGTGCCAGCAGCCCCGGGACAGGAAATCAGCCCCAGCATTTT
CASSPGTGNQPQHF
>TRBV6-6|NA|NA|TRBJ2-7
TGTGCCAGCAGTTACCCTACTTTGGGGGCCGACTACGAGCAGTACTTC
CASSYPTLGADYEQYF
>TRBV7-2|NA|NA|TRBJ2-3
TGTGCCAGCAGCTTAGATCCGGGGGCAGATACGCAGTATTTT
CASSLDPGADTQYF
>TRBV4-2|TRBD1|few|TRBJ2-5
TGTGCCAGCAGCCAAGGGCCGACAGGGGGCGAAGAGACCCAGTACTTC
CASSQGPTGGEETQYF
>TRBV7-6|TRBD1|NA|TRBJ1-1
TGTGCCAGCAGCGAGACAGGGGGTACTGAAGCTTTCTTT
CASSETGGTEAFF
>TRBV5-4|TRBD1|NA|TRBJ1-3
TGTGCCAGCAGCCCCCAGGGGGCTGGAAACACCATATATTTT
CASSPQGAGNTIYF
>TRBV7-2|NA|NA|TRBJ1-4
TGTGCCAGCACCCAGGGGCTTGGAGCTGAAAAACTGTTTTTT
CASTQGLGAEKLFF
>TRBV7-3|TRBD1|NA|TRBJ1-5
TGTGCCAGCAGCTTAAAGGACAGGGGCCGGAGATTGCGGTATTCTGGTTATAGCAATCAGCCCCAGCATTTT
CASSLKDRGRRLRYSGYSNQPQHF
>TRBV7-2|NA|NA|TRBJ1-4
TGTGCCAGCAGCGCTTCTGGGGGCCCAGGAAAACTGTTTTTT
CASSASGGPGKLFF
>TRBV30|NA|NA|TRBJ1-4
TGTGCCTGGAACCCCGGGTCTCCTGATGAAAAACTGTTTTTT
CAWNPGSPDEKLFF